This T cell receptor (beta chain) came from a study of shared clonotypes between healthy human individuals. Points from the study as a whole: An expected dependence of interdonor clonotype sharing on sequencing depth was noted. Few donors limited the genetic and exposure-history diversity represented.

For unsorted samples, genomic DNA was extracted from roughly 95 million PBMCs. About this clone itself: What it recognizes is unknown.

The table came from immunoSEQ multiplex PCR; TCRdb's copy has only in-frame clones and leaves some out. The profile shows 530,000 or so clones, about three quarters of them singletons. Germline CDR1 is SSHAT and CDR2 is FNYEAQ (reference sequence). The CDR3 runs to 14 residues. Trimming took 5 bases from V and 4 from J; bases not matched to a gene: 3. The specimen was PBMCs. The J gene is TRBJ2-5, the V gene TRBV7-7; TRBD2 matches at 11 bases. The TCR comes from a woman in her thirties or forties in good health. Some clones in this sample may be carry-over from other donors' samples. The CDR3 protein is CASSLGLAGETQYF. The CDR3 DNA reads TGTGCCAGCAGCCTCGGACTAGCGGGAGAGACCCAGTACTTC. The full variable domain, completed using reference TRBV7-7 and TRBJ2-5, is GAGVSQSPRYKVTKRGQDVTLRCDPISSHATLYWYQQALGQGPEFLTYFNYEAQPDKSGLPSDRFSAERPEGSISTLTIQRTEQRDSAMYRCASSLGLAGETQYFGPGTRLLVL.